Listed below are T cell receptor beta chains from one sample, sequenced in a study of blood T cell repertoires in COVID-19. Some clones are missing from TCRdb's copy, which holds only in-frame ones; the method was immunoSEQ multiplex PCR. The sample records some 150,000 clones, roughly 88% being singletons. The sample consisted of PBMCs or T cells enriched from blood (not recorded which). The receptors originated from a man aged 50-59 years who had recovered from COVID-19. Each CDR3 is given with its conserved first and last residue. A D gene is named only where the DNA matches it firmly. Expanded clones get a size class; other rows say once, few or many, or leave the size out.

D gene: TRBD1; J gene: TRBJ1-2; clone size: .; V gene: TRBV5-6; CDR3 DNA: TGTGCCAGCAGCGCCAGGCGTGGACAGGGATCCTATGGCTACACCTTC; CDR3 protein: CASSARRGQGSYGYTF
D gene: .; J gene: TRBJ1-2; clone size: .; V gene: TRBV20-1; CDR3 DNA: TGCAGTGCTAGTGGGGGAGATTATGGCTACACCTTC; CDR3 protein: CSASGGDYGYTF
D gene: .; J gene: TRBJ2-3; clone size: .; V gene: TRBV19; CDR3 DNA: TGTGCCAGTAGCCGGGGACTCCTTCGACCAGATACGCAGTATTTT; CDR3 protein: CASSRGLLRPDTQYF
D gene: .; J gene: TRBJ2-5; clone size: .; V gene: TRBV18; CDR3 DNA: TGTGCCAGCTCACCCGCGGACACCAAAGAGACCCAGTACTTC; CDR3 protein: CASSPADTKETQYF
D gene: .; J gene: TRBJ1-5; clone size: once; V gene: TRBV11-2; CDR3 DNA: TGTGCCAGCAGCTTAGATTCGAACATTAATCAGCCCCAGCATTTT; CDR3 protein: CASSLDSNINQPQHF
D gene: .; J gene: TRBJ1-4; clone size: .; V gene: TRBV18; CDR3 DNA: TGTGCCAGCTCACCACCGATGCGGGAAAAACTGTTTTTT; CDR3 protein: CASSPPMREKLFF
D gene: TRBD2; J gene: TRBJ2-3; clone size: .; V gene: TRBV9; CDR3 DNA: TGTGCCAGCAGCCAAGTAATTAGCGGGAGTGTAGATACGCAGTATTTT; CDR3 protein: CASSQVISGSVDTQYF
D gene: TRBD2; J gene: TRBJ2-1; clone size: .; V gene: TRBV7-3; CDR3 DNA: TGTGCCAGCAGCCCCGGGGAAGCGGGAGGGGGTGAGCAGTTCTTC; CDR3 protein: CASSPGEAGGGEQFF
D gene: TRBD1; J gene: TRBJ2-5; clone size: once; V gene: TRBV6-1; CDR3 DNA: TGTGCCAGCAGTGAAGTGGGGGACAGGGCTCGCGAGACCCAGTACTTC; CDR3 protein: CASSEVGDRARETQYF
D gene: .; J gene: TRBJ2-7; clone size: .; V gene: TRBV4-3; CDR3 DNA: TGCGCCAGCAGTATCGACACCGACTCCTACGAGCAGTACTTC; CDR3 protein: CASSIDTDSYEQYF
D gene: TRBD1; J gene: TRBJ1-1; clone size: .; V gene: TRBV18; CDR3 DNA: TGTGCCAGCTCCCTGGGACAGGGGAACACTGAAGCTTTCTTT; CDR3 protein: CASSLGQGNTEAFF
D gene: .; J gene: TRBJ2-3; clone size: .; V gene: TRBV5-1; CDR3 DNA: TGCGCCAGCAGCTTGGAAGGCAGGGCTGCAGATACGCAGTATTTT; CDR3 protein: CASSLEGRAADTQYF
D gene: TRBD1; J gene: TRBJ1-5; clone size: .; V gene: TRBV18; CDR3 DNA: TGTGCCAGCTCACCAGTAGGGACAGGGAGCAATCAGCCCCAGCATTTT; CDR3 protein: CASSPVGTGSNQPQHF
D gene: .; J gene: TRBJ1-2; clone size: .; V gene: TRBV27; CDR3 DNA: TGTGCCAGCAGTTTATCGTTGGGGGCCAGCTATGGCTACACCTTC; CDR3 protein: CASSLSLGASYGYTF
D gene: .; J gene: TRBJ2-5; clone size: .; V gene: TRBV28; CDR3 DNA: TGTGCCAGCAGCCCCCAGCCGGGACTCCGGGAGACCCAGTACTTC; CDR3 protein: CASSPQPGLRETQYF
D gene: .; J gene: TRBJ1-5; clone size: .; V gene: TRBV30; CDR3 DNA: TGTGCCTGGAGCCCGGGATCATACAATCAGCCCCAGCATTTT; CDR3 protein: CAWSPGSYNQPQHF
D gene: TRBD1; J gene: TRBJ1-6; clone size: .; V gene: TRBV28; CDR3 DNA: TGTGCCAGCAGTTTAAGGACAGGGGGCCTAGGATCACCCCTCCACTTT; CDR3 protein: CASSLRTGGLGSPLHF
D gene: TRBD1; J gene: TRBJ1-6; clone size: .; V gene: TRBV19; CDR3 DNA: TGTGCCAGCTCTGCGGGGACAGGGCGTTCACCCCTCCACTTT; CDR3 protein: CASSAGTGRSPLHF
D gene: TRBD1; J gene: TRBJ1-3; clone size: .; V gene: TRBV11-1; CDR3 DNA: TGTGCCAGCAGCCAGGGACAGGTCGGAGGAAACACCATATATTTT; CDR3 protein: CASSQGQVGGNTIYF
D gene: TRBD1; J gene: TRBJ1-2; clone size: .; V gene: TRBV4-1; CDR3 DNA: TGCGCCAGCAGCCAGCCTGACAGGGAGAACTATGGCTACACCTTC; CDR3 protein: CASSQPDRENYGYTF
D gene: TRBD1; J gene: TRBJ2-1; clone size: .; V gene: TRBV7-2; CDR3 DNA: TGTGCCAGCAGCTCCCTTTTGGGGACAGTCTACAATGAGCAGTTCTTC; CDR3 protein: CASSSLLGTVYNEQFF
D gene: .; J gene: TRBJ1-2; clone size: .; V gene: TRBV5-4; CDR3 DNA: TGTGCCAGCAGCCAGGGACTTCCTACTGCGTCTAACTATGGCTACACCTTC; CDR3 protein: CASSQGLPTASNYGYTF
D gene: TRBD1; J gene: TRBJ1-2; clone size: .; V gene: TRBV7-9; CDR3 DNA: TGTGCCAGCAGCTTAGCTGGGACAGACTATGGCTACACCTTC; CDR3 protein: CASSLAGTDYGYTF
D gene: .; J gene: TRBJ1-2; clone size: .; V gene: TRBV11-2; CDR3 DNA: TGTGCCAGCACCCAGGGTAGGGGCTACACCTTC; CDR3 protein: CASTQGRGYTF
D gene: TRBD1; J gene: TRBJ1-1; clone size: .; V gene: TRBV28; CDR3 DNA: TGTGCCACCCCGGGACAGGGGAACACTGAAGCTTTCTTT; CDR3 protein: CATPGQGNTEAFF
D gene: TRBD1; J gene: TRBJ1-1; clone size: .; V gene: TRBV7-2; CDR3 DNA: TGTGCCAGCAGCTTAGTTGGGACAGGGAGACCGAACACTGAAGCTTTCTTT; CDR3 protein: CASSLVGTGRPNTEAFF
D gene: .; J gene: TRBJ2-1; clone size: .; V gene: TRBV5-1; CDR3 DNA: TGCGCCAGCAGCTTACCATCGAGCTCCTACAATGAGCAGTTCTTC; CDR3 protein: CASSLPSSSYNEQFF
D gene: .; J gene: TRBJ2-4; clone size: .; V gene: TRBV19; CDR3 DNA: TGTGCCAGTAGTCCTCGCGGGGGCCGGGACTCGACCTTAGCCAAAAACATTCAGTACTTC; CDR3 protein: CASSPRGGRDSTLAKNIQYF
D gene: TRBD2; J gene: TRBJ2-5; clone size: .; V gene: TRBV9; CDR3 DNA: TGTGCCAGCAGCGTAGTGTCTAGCGGGATAGGTGAGACCCAGTACTTC; CDR3 protein: CASSVVSSGIGETQYF
D gene: .; J gene: TRBJ1-1; clone size: .; V gene: TRBV11-2; CDR3 DNA: TGTGCCAGCAGCTTACGTCGCACGGACAGACTCATGAACACTGAAGCTTTCTTT; CDR3 protein: CASSLRRTDRLMNTEAFF
D gene: TRBD2; J gene: TRBJ2-3; clone size: .; V gene: TRBV7-2; CDR3 DNA: TGTGCCAGCAGCCCCCCCGGACTAGCTCCAGCAGATACGCAGTATTTT; CDR3 protein: CASSPPGLAPADTQYF
D gene: .; J gene: TRBJ1-5; clone size: .; V gene: TRBV10-1; CDR3 DNA: TGCGCCAGGGAGACAGGAGACAATCAGCCCCAGCATTTT; CDR3 protein: CARETGDNQPQHF
D gene: .; J gene: TRBJ1-5; clone size: .; V gene: TRBV30; CDR3 DNA: TGTGCCTGGAGTGTAGGCAGGGGTGGTCAGCCCCAGCATTTT; CDR3 protein: CAWSVGRGGQPQHF
D gene: TRBD1; J gene: TRBJ1-2; clone size: once; V gene: TRBV4-2; CDR3 DNA: TGTGCCAGCAGCACGTCGGACAGGGGGGATGGCTACACCTTC; CDR3 protein: CASSTSDRGDGYTF
D gene: .; J gene: TRBJ2-5; clone size: .; V gene: TRBV9; CDR3 DNA: TGTGCCAGCAGCGGAGGCGGTCTAAGGCAAGAGACCCAGTACTTC; CDR3 protein: CASSGGGLRQETQYF
D gene: TRBD1; J gene: TRBJ2-1; clone size: .; V gene: TRBV10-3; CDR3 DNA: TGTGCCATCAGCGACCTAGGGGGCAGAGGTATGGATGAGCAGTTCTTC; CDR3 protein: CAISDLGGRGMDEQFF
D gene: TRBD2; J gene: TRBJ2-1; clone size: .; V gene: TRBV29-1; CDR3 DNA: TGCAGCGGGGGACTAGACTCCTACAATGAGCAGTTCTTC; CDR3 protein: CSGGLDSYNEQFF
D gene: TRBD1; J gene: TRBJ2-1; clone size: once; V gene: TRBV10-3; CDR3 DNA: TGTGCCATCAGTGAGCAGGGACAGGGGGGTCTGGATGAGCAGTTCTTC; CDR3 protein: CAISEQGQGGLDEQFF
D gene: TRBD1; J gene: TRBJ1-2; clone size: .; V gene: TRBV28; CDR3 DNA: TGTGCCAGCACCAAGGGAGGGACAGGGGTAGGCTACACCTTC; CDR3 protein: CASTKGGTGVGYTF
D gene: .; J gene: TRBJ1-2; clone size: once; V gene: TRBV7-2; CDR3 DNA: TGTGCCAGCAGCTACAGTGACTATGGCTACACCTTC; CDR3 protein: CASSYSDYGYTF
D gene: .; J gene: TRBJ2-6; clone size: .; V gene: TRBV7-6; CDR3 DNA: TGTGCCAGCAGCCTTGAGTACTCTGGGGCCAACGTCCTGACTTTC; CDR3 protein: CASSLEYSGANVLTF
D gene: TRBD1; J gene: TRBJ1-4; clone size: .; V gene: TRBV6-5; CDR3 DNA: TGTGCCAGCAGAGGACAGGGGGTCACTAATGAAAAACTGTTTTTT; CDR3 protein: CASRGQGVTNEKLFF
D gene: TRBD2; J gene: TRBJ2-1; clone size: .; V gene: TRBV4-1; CDR3 DNA: TGCGCCAGCAGCCCAACTAGCGGGGACAACAATGAGCAGTTCTTC; CDR3 protein: CASSPTSGDNNEQFF
D gene: .; J gene: TRBJ2-7; clone size: .; V gene: TRBV24-1; CDR3 DNA: TGTGCCACCCTGAAGGAGTACGAGCAGTACTTC; CDR3 protein: CATLKEYEQYF
D gene: TRBD1; J gene: TRBJ2-3; clone size: .; V gene: TRBV28; CDR3 DNA: TGTGCCAGCAGTTGGGGACAGGGAGGGAGAGATACGCAGTATTTT; CDR3 protein: CASSWGQGGRDTQYF
D gene: TRBD1; J gene: TRBJ1-1; clone size: .; V gene: TRBV5-6; CDR3 DNA: TGTGCCAGCAGCTCGGACAGGGGGACTGAAGCTTTCTTT; CDR3 protein: CASSSDRGTEAFF
D gene: .; J gene: TRBJ1-5; clone size: .; V gene: TRBV5-6; CDR3 DNA: TGTGCCAGCAGCTTAGAACAGTATAGCAATCAGCCCCAGCATTTT; CDR3 protein: CASSLEQYSNQPQHF
D gene: .; J gene: TRBJ1-3; clone size: .; V gene: TRBV28; CDR3 DNA: TGTGCCAGCAGCCCAGGGGCCCGAAACACCATATATTTT; CDR3 protein: CASSPGARNTIYF
D gene: TRBD1; J gene: TRBJ2-5; clone size: few; V gene: TRBV6-5; CDR3 DNA: TGTGCCAGCAGGGGGACAGGGACAGAGACCCAGTACTTC; CDR3 protein: CASRGTGTETQYF
D gene: TRBD1; J gene: TRBJ1-1; clone size: .; V gene: TRBV5-1; CDR3 DNA: TGCGCCAGCAGTCCGACCGGGACAGGGTATTATGAAGCTTTCTTT; CDR3 protein: CASSPTGTGYYEAFF
D gene: .; J gene: TRBJ1-3; clone size: .; V gene: TRBV19; CDR3 DNA: TGTGCCACCCAGCGGTATCCTGGAAACACCATATATTTT; CDR3 protein: CATQRYPGNTIYF
D gene: .; J gene: TRBJ1-2; clone size: .; V gene: TRBV6-5; CDR3 DNA: TGTGCCAGCAGTCTCCAGGGATATGGCTACACCTTC; CDR3 protein: CASSLQGYGYTF
D gene: TRBD1; J gene: TRBJ1-2; clone size: .; V gene: TRBV6-5; CDR3 DNA: TGTGCCAGCAGATCGACGGGACAGGGAAACTATGGCTACACCTTC; CDR3 protein: CASRSTGQGNYGYTF
D gene: TRBD1; J gene: TRBJ2-3; clone size: once; V gene: TRBV7-3; CDR3 DNA: TGTGCCAGCAGCAACACAGGGGGCGCAGATACGCAGTATTTT; CDR3 protein: CASSNTGGADTQYF
D gene: TRBD2; J gene: TRBJ2-1; clone size: once; V gene: TRBV19; CDR3 DNA: TGTGCCAGTAGCGGGAGGGTAAGCAATGAGCAGTTCTTC; CDR3 protein: CASSGRVSNEQFF